The source of this T cell receptor (beta chain) is a study of PD-L1 blockade in urothelial cancer. Produced via immunoSEQ multiplex PCR; TCRdb's table is partial and in-frame only. The repertoire holds approximately 72,000 clones, approximately 83% seen once, with about 16% in the top ten. Time point noted: pretreatment peripheral blood. V lost 5 bases and J lost 5; bases outside the gene matches: 12. Per the germline V gene, CDR1 is SGHNT and CDR2 is YENEEA. The CDR3 is 16 amino acids. The sequence was collected from a man aged 60 to 69 with urothelial cancer. The material was PBMCs, obtained around atezolizumab (anti-PD-L1) treatment. The genes are TRBV11-3 and TRBJ2-5; TRBD2 aligns across 9 bases. The CDR3 region is CASSPRLAAMEETQYF. Here the CDR3 DNA reads TGTGCCAGCAGCCCTCGACTAGCGGCAATGGAGGAGACCCAGTACTTC.